Listed here are 29 T cell receptor beta chains from one sample, sequenced in a study of blood T cell repertoires in COVID-19. Sequencing was performed with immunoSEQ multiplex PCR; in TCRdb, only in-frame clones are kept and a portion is missing. The table records about 150,000 clones, roughly 90% of them present only once. Sequencing input: peripheral blood. The receptor source for this set is a human donor with COVID-19, enrolled during active disease. The donor label of this sample is uncertain.

The V gene is TRBV18, the J gene TRBJ2-1; 14 bases map to TRBD2. Germline V gene data show CDR1 as KGHSH and CDR2 as LQKENI. The ends lost 6 bases at V and 7 bases at J; junction bases unmatched: 5. This CDR3 region has 15 residues. This CDR3 reads CASSSGLAGDNEQFF. The CDR3 nucleotides are TGTGCCAGCTCGTCGGGACTAGCGGGAGATAATGAGCAGTTCTTC.

The chain is built from TRBV2 and TRBJ1-2, with a weak D call TRBD1 (6 bases). Germline values: CDR1 SNHLY, CDR2 FYNNEI. This CDR3 region has 14 residues. V lost 6 bases and J 2 bases, leaving 13 bases between the germline ends. CDR3 bases: TGTGCCAGCAGGGACAGCGGGGGGAACTATGGCTACACCTTC. This gives the protein CASRDSGGNYGYTF.

Written as DNA, the CDR3 is TGTGCCAGCAGTTTAAATTTCGGTCGTGGCACAGATACGCAGTATTTT. This translates into CASSLNFGRGTDTQYF. The chain combines TRBV6-5 with TRBJ2-3; D is unclear. Germline loops: CDR1 MNHEY, CDR2 SVGAGI. Trimming took 4 bases from V and 1 from J, leaving 15 bases between them. The CDR3 totals 16 residues.

V and J are TRBV4-2 and TRBJ1-5; D remains ambiguous. Germline CDR1 LGHNA, CDR2 YNFKEQ. The CDR3 consists of 16 residues. Trimming stripped 3 bases from V and 4 bases from J, with 16 bases between. For the CDR3, the DNA is TGTGCCAGCAGCCAGGTGGTCGGTGAGGGAAATCAGCCCCAGCATTTT. It specifies CASSQVVGEGNQPQHF.

The chain recombines TRBV3-1 (or the pseudogene TRBV3-2) with TRBJ1-5; TRBD1 matches 7 bases. Germline V gives CDR1 LGHDT, CDR2 YNNKEL (reference sequence). V was clipped by 4 bases and J by 1 base; unmatched bases: 7. There are 16 residues in the CDR3. The CDR3 reads CASSLGTVVSNQPQHF. The CDR3 DNA is TGTGCCAGCAGCCTCGGGACAGTCGTCAGCAATCAGCCCCAGCATTTT.

The CDR3 sequence: CSSRGPLGGDEQFF. CDR3 coding DNA: TGCAGCTCCCGGGGGCCGTTGGGAGGGGATGAGCAGTTCTTC. This sequence joins TRBV29-1 and TRBJ2-1; weak D call: TRBD2 (7 bases). Germline assignment: CDR1 SQVTM and CDR2 ANQGSEA. V was shortened by 8 bases and J by 8 bases, with 22 bases between the two germline ends. The CDR3 has 14 residues.

The genes are TRBV30 and TRBJ1-5; no clear D gene. This CDR3 is built from 13 residues. Germline assignment: CDR1 GTSNPN and CDR2 SVGIG (reference sequence). V lost 3 bases to trimming and J lost 7 bases, with 13 bases between them. The CDR3 reads CAWSPSRYQPQHF. CDR3 in DNA: TGTGCCTGGAGCCCTAGTAGGTACCAGCCCCAGCATTTT.

The V call is TRBV10-3, the J call TRBJ1-5, with TRBD1 matching 10 bases. The J segment lost 6 bases and the V segment lost 6 bases, leaving 8 bases of the junction unmatched. This CDR3 is 15 amino acids long. Looked up from germline, CDR1 is ENHRY and CDR2 is SYGVKD. CDR3 bases: TGTGCCATCAGCGACAGGGGGCGCGGGACTCAGCCCCAGCATTTT. Translating it yields CAISDRGRGTQPQHF.

The rearrangement links TRBV29-1 to TRBJ2-1; D may be TRBD2 (5 bases). This CDR3 is built from 12 residues. The V and J ends lost 2 bases and 7 bases respectively, with 9 bases between them. Germline CDR1 reads SQVTM; CDR2 reads ANQGSEA. This CDR3 is CSVERTGNEQFF. The CDR3 DNA sequence: TGCAGCGTTGAAAGAACGGGAAATGAGCAGTTCTTC.

This clone was recorded only once. This chain links TRBV28 with TRBJ1-5; TRBD1 agrees at 7 bases. The CDR3 covers 19 residues. Germline lookup yields CDR1 MDHEN and CDR2 SYDVKM. The junction had 16 bases not matched to a gene; V was cut back by 5 bases and J by 0 bases. CDR3 sequence (DNA): TGTGCCAGCAGTCCCCAGGGGGGACATGCTTTCTATAGCAATCAGCCCCAGCATTTT. This translates into CASSPQGGHAFYSNQPQHF.

V and J are TRBV10-3 and TRBJ1-2; D may be TRBD1 (6 bases). The CDR3 is 13 residues long. The V end was cut by 6 bases, the J end by 8 bases, with 16 bases between. The germline V gene encodes CDR1 ENHRY and CDR2 SYGVKD. DNA of the CDR3: TGTGCCATCAGCCCCGAACAGGGTGAGGGCTACACCTTC. Translated, it gives CAISPEQGEGYTF.

The chain combines TRBV19 with TRBJ1-5; 7 nucleotides align to TRBD1. The CDR3 consists of 15 residues. CDR1 and CDR2 (germline): LNHDA, SQIVND (reference sequence). With V trimmed by 7 bases and J by 1 base, 7 bases remained unmatched. CDR3 DNA: TGTGCCAGTAATTCAGACAGGGCGAGCAATCAGCCCCAGCATTTT. Amino acids: CASNSDRASNQPQHF.

The chain has TRBV6-6 and TRBJ2-5, with 11 bases fitting TRBD2. Germline V gene lookup returns CDR1 MNHNY and CDR2 SVGAGI (reference sequence). The CDR3 runs 13 residues. V gave up 8 bases and J gave up 1 base; unmatched junction bases: 0. CDR3 protein: CASGTSGQETQYF. The CDR3 DNA follows: TGTGCCAGCGGGACTAGCGGCCAAGAGACCCAGTACTTC.

The rearrangement links TRBV5-1 to TRBJ2-1; 9 bases agree with TRBD2. CDR3 length: 16 residues. The V and J ends lost 2 bases and 4 bases, in that order; junction bases with no gene match: 7. Germline loops: CDR1 SGHRS, CDR2 YFSETQ. The CDR3 sequence: CASSLLSSGGYNEQFF. The CDR3 DNA is TGCGCCAGCAGCTTATTATCCAGCGGGGGGTACAATGAGCAGTTCTTC.

The V and J genes are TRBV12-3 or TRBV12-4 and TRBJ2-1; D possibly corresponds to TRBD2 (6 bases). The CDR3 covers 13 residues. V lost 3 bases and J 8 bases, leaving 11 bases between the germline ends. CDR3 sequence reads: CASSFGRLHEQFF. The CDR3 DNA is TGTGCCAGCAGTTTCGGGAGACTTCATGAGCAGTTCTTC.

The V call is TRBV20-1, the J call TRBJ2-3; 9 bases agree with TRBD2. Germline V gives CDR1 DFQATT, CDR2 SNEGSKA (reference sequence). The CDR3 consists of 16 residues. After removal of 3 bases from V and 0 bases from J, the junction contained 7 bases not matched to a gene. CDR3 region: CSASGGLATSTDTQYF. DNA of the CDR3: TGCAGTGCTAGTGGTGGACTAGCGACAAGCACAGATACGCAGTATTTT.

V and J are TRBV11-2 and TRBJ2-7; no definite D call. Germline V CDR1 and CDR2: SGHAT, FQNNGV. This CDR3 spans 12 amino acids. Between the trimmed V and J ends, which lost 4 bases and 4 bases, there was a span of 8 bases. The CDR3 protein is CASSSGVYEQYF. The CDR3 DNA reads as TGTGCCAGCAGCTCAGGTGTATACGAGCAGTACTTC.

V gene TRBV5-1 combines with J gene TRBJ2-7; 10 bases line up with TRBD2. The V segment lost 4 bases and the J segment 5 bases; nucleotides outside the gene matches: 6. CDR1 is SGHRS and CDR2 is YFSETQ in the germline V gene. This CDR3 is built from 14 residues. The CDR3 sequence: CASSKAGGPNEQYF. CDR3 nucleotide sequence: TGCGCCAGCAGCAAAGCGGGGGGGCCGAACGAGCAGTACTTC. Looking up the rest from reference TRBV5-1 and TRBJ2-7 gives the full variable domain: KAGVTQTPRYLIKTRGQQVTLSCSPISGHRSVSWYQQTPGQGLQFLFEYFSETQRNKGNFPGRFSGRQFSNSRSEMNVSTLELGDSALYLCASSKAGGPNEQYFGPGTRLTVT.

This clone was observed a single time. Given the absence of the conserved phenylalanine or tryptophan at the CDR3 end, a read error is likely. No DNA is shown, since the ends of the CDR3 on it are uncertain; the CDR3 is the one TCRdb lists. The chain employs TRBV11-2 and TRBJ2-7; the table assigns TRBD2, which was not confirmed against the DNA. The CDR3 is 13 residues long, counting both termini. Germline CDR1 reads SGHAT; CDR2 reads FQNNGV. CDR3 amino acids: CASSLELSGGAEY.

The chain carries TRBV6-6 and TRBJ1-1, with 9 bases aligning to TRBD1. This CDR3 spans 14 amino acids. Germline-derived CDR1 and CDR2 are MNHNY and SVGAGI (reference sequence). V was pared by 7 bases and J by 8 bases, with 11 bases of the junction left unmatched. The DNA of the CDR3 is TGTGCCAGCACCCCTCGACAGGGGGGCCAAGAAGCTTTCTTT. Translated: CASTPRQGGQEAFF.

The genes are TRBV7-2 and TRBJ1-1; tentative D call: TRBD1 (6 bases). CDR3 length equals 14 residues. The ends were cut back, 5 bases at V and 4 bases at J, with 14 bases in the middle. Germline loops: CDR1 SGHTA, CDR2 FQGNSA. CDR3 sequence: CASSATGRGTEAFF. CDR3 in DNA: TGTGCCAGCAGCGCCACAGGGAGGGGCACTGAAGCTTTCTTT.

The chain employs TRBV6-5 and TRBJ2-7; TRBD2 matches 8 bases. CDR3 length equals 14 residues. The trim removed 6 bases at V and 2 bases at J, leaving 6 bases unmatched. Germline V lookup: CDR1 MNHEY, CDR2 SVGAGI. In DNA form, the CDR3 reads TGTGCCAGCAGCCCGGGACTAGAAGCCTACGAGCAGTACTTC. It codes for CASSPGLEAYEQYF.

CDR3 protein: CASSLAHREIDEQYF. CDR3 DNA sequence: TGCGCCAGCAGCTTGGCCCACAGGGAAATAGACGAGCAGTACTTC. The J gene is TRBJ2-7, the V gene TRBV5-1; D is perhaps TRBD1 (6 bases). The CDR3 has 15 residues. Germline V CDR1 and CDR2: SGHRS, YFSETQ. V dropped 0 bases and J dropped 5 bases, with 15 bases sitting between them.

The chain recombines TRBV7-9 with TRBJ1-2; the D is unclear. V was clipped by 5 bases and J by 6 bases, with 10 bases between them. Per the germline V gene, CDR1 is SEHNR and CDR2 is FQNEAQ (reference sequence). The CDR3 loop spans 12 amino acids. CDR3 sequence reads: CASSLRVDGYTF. The CDR3, as DNA: TGTGCCAGCAGCCTTCGGGTTGATGGCTACACCTTC.

The chain has TRBV7-9 and TRBJ2-1, with a weak D call TRBD1 (5 bases). The CDR3 spans 15 residues. CDR1 and CDR2 from the germline V gene are SEHNR and FQNEAQ (reference sequence). V gave up 1 base and J gave up 7 bases, with 14 bases separating them. The CDR3 spells CASSLGQGIGNEQFF. The DNA of the CDR3 is TGTGCCAGCAGCTTAGGCCAGGGAATAGGGAATGAGCAGTTCTTC.

This clone was seen once. This rearrangement joins TRBV11-2 to TRBJ2-4, with TRBD1 matching 8 bases. The CDR3 totals 15 residues. With V trimmed by 5 bases and J by 4 bases, 7 bases remained unmatched. Germline lookup yields CDR1 SGHAT and CDR2 FQNNGV. The CDR3 DNA follows: TGTGCCAGCAGCGACGGGACAGGATGGAAAAACATTCAGTACTTC. Protein: CASSDGTGWKNIQYF.

The rearrangement joins TRBV18 to TRBJ2-3, with 7 bases that match TRBD1. Germline V gene sequence: CDR1 KGHSH, CDR2 LQKENI. The CDR3 runs 15 residues. V shed 4 bases, J shed 2 bases, and the junction held 6 bases outside the gene matches. CDR3 in DNA: TGTGCCAGCTCACGGGACAGAGGGTTCACAGATACGCAGTATTTT. It codes for CASSRDRGFTDTQYF. Full variable domain (remainder filled in from reference TRBV18 and TRBJ2-3): NAGVMQNPRHLVRRRGQEARLRCSPMKGHSHVYWYRQLPEEGLKFMVYLQKENIIDESGMPKERFSAEFPKEGPSILRIQQVVRGDSAAYFCASSRDRGFTDTQYFGPGTRLTVL.

This sequence joins TRBV3-1 (or the pseudogene TRBV3-2) and TRBJ1-2; perhaps TRBD1 as D (5 bases). CDR1 LGHDT and CDR2 YNNKEL come from the germline V gene (reference sequence). CDR3 length equals 17 residues. Trimming removed 5 bases from V and 0 bases from J, with 19 bases in between. The CDR3 DNA reads TGTGCCAGCAGCATGGAGGGGTCCCCGTTAGCTAACTATGGCTACACCTTC. The encoded protein is CASSMEGSPLANYGYTF.

The chain recombines TRBV25-1 with TRBJ1-2; D gene ambiguous. Trimming removed 6 bases from V and 4 bases from J, with 9 bases in between. There are 12 residues in the CDR3. From germline, CDR1 is MGHDK and CDR2 SYGVNS. CDR3: CASRDGLYGYTF. The DNA of the CDR3 is TGTGCCAGCAGGGACGGACTCTATGGCTACACCTTC.